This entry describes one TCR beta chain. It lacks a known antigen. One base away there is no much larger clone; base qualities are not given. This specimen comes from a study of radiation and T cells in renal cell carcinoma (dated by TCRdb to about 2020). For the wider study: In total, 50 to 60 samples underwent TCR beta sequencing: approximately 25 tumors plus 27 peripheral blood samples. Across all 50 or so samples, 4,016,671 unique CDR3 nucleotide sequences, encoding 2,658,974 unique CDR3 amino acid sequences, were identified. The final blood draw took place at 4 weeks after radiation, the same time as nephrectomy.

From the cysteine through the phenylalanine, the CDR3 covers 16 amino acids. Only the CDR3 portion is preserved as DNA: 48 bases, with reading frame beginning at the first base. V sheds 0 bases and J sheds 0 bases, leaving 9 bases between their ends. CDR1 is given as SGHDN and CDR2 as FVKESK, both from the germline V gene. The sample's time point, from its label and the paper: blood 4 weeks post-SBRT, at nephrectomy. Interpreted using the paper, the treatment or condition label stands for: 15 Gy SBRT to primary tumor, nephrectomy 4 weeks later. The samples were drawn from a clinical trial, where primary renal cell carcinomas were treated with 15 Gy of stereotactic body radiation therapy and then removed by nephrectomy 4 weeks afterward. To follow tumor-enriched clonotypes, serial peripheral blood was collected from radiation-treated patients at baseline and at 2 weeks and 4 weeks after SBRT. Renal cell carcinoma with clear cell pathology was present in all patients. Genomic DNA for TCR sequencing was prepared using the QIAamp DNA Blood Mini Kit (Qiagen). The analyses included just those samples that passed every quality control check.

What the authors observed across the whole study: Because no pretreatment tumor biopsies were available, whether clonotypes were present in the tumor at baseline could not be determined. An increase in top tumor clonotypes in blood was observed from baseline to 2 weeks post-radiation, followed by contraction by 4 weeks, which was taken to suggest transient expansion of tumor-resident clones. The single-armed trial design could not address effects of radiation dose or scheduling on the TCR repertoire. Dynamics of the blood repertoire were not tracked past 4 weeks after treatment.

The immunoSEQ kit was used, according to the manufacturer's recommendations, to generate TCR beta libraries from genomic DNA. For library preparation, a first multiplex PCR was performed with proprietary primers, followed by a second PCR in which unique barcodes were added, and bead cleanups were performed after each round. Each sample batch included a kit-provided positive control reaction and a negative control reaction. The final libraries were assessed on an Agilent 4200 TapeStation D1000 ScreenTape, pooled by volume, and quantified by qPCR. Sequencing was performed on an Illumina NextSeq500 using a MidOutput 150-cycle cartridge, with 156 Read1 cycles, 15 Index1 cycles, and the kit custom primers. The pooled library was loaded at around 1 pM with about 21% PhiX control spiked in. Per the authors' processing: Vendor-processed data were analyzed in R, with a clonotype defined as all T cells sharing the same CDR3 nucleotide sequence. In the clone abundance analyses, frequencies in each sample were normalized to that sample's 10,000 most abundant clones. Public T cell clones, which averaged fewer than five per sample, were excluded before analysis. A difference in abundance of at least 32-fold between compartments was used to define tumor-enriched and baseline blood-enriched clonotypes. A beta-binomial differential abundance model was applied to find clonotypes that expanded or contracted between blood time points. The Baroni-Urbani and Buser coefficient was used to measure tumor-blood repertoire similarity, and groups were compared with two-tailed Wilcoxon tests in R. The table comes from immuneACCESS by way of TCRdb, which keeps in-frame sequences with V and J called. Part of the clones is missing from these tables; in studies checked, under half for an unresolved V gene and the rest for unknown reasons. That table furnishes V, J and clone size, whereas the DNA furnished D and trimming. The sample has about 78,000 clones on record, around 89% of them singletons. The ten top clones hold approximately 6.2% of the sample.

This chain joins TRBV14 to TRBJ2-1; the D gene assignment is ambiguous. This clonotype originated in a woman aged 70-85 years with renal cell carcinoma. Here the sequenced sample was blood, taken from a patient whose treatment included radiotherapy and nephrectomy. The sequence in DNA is TGTGCCAGCAGCCAAGATAGGATGAGCTCCTACAATGAGCAGTTCTTC. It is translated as CASSQDRMSSYNEQFF.